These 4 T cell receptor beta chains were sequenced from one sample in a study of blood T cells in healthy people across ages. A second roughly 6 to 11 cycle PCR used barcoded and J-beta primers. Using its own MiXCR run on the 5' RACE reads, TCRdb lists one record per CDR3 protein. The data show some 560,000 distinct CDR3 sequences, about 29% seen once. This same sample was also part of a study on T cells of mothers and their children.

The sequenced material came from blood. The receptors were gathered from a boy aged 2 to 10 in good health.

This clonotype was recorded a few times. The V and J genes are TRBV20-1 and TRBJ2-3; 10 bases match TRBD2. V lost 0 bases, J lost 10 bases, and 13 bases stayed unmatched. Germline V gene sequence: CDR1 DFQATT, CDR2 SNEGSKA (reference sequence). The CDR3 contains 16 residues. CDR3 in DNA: TGCAGTGCTAGAGATCATGAAGCGGGAGGGGTTAGTGCGCAGTATTTT. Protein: CSARDHEAGGVSAQYF.

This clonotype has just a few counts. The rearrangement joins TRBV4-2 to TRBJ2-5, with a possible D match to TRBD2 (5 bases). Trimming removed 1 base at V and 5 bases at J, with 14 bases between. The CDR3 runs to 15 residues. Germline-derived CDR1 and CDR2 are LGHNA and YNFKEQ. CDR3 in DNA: TGTGCCAGCAGCCAAGGAAGTGGGAGCGACGAGACCCAGTACTTC. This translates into CASSQGSGSDETQYF.

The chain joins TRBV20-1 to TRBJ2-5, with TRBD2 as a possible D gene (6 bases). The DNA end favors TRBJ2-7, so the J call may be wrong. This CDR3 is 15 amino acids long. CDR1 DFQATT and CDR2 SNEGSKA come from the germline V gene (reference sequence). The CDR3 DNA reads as TGCAGTGCTAGCGCCCCGGACTACCCTTCCTACGAGCAGTACTTC. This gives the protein CSASAPDYPSYEQYF.

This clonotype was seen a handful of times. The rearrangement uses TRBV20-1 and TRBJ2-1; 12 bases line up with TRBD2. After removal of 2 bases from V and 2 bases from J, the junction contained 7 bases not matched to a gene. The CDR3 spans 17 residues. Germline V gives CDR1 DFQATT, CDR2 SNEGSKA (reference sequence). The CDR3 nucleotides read TGCAGTGCTAGAAACCAACTAGCGGGAGGCCCCTACAATGAGCAGTTCTTC. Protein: CSARNQLAGGPYNEQFF.